This T cell receptor beta chain was identified in a study of CD8 T cells in Susac syndrome. TEMRA cells were enriched by FACS, and CD4+ and CD8+ T cells were negatively isolated. Trimming took off 2 bases at V and 6 bases at J, with 5 bases between the two ends. The germline gives CDR1 SGHNT, CDR2 YYREEE (reference sequence). CDR3 length equals 12 residues. Reverse transcription of 0.5 to 1 ug RNA was performed with random hexamers. TCRdb re-analysed the immunoSEQ multiplex PCR reads in MiXCR, keeping a single row per CDR3 protein. Of about 150,000 distinct CDR3 sequences detected, approximately 95% appear once; the ten largest clones hold roughly 0.1%.

This receptor was identified in a human donor with multiple sclerosis. J is TRBJ2-2 and V is TRBV5-4; no clear D gene. Sequencing used CD4+ T cells from PBMCs. The CDR3 DNA is TGTGCCAGCAGCTTCTGGGCCGGGGAGCTGTTTTTT. Translation: CASSFWAGELFF. Full variable domain (missing parts from reference TRBV5-4 and TRBJ2-2): ETGVTQSPTHLIKTRGQQVTLRCSSQSGHNTVSWYQQALGQGPQFIFQYYREEENGRGNFPPRFSGLQFPNYSSELNVNALELDDSALYLCASSFWAGELFFGEGSRLTVL.